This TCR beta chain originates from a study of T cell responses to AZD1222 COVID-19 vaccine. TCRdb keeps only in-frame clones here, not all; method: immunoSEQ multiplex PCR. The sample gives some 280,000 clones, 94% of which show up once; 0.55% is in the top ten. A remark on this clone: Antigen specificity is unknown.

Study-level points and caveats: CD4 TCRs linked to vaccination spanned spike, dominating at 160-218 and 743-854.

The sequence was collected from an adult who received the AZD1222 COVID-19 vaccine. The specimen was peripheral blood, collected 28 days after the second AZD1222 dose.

DNA of the CDR3: TGTGCCAGCAGGGACAGGGTTAATCAGCCCCAGCATTTT. Translation: CASRDRVNQPQHF. The chain joins TRBV2 to TRBJ1-5; 8 nucleotides line up with TRBD1. With V trimmed by 6 bases and J by 4 bases, 2 bases remained unmatched. The germline V gene encodes CDR1 SNHLY and CDR2 FYNNEI. The CDR3 contains 13 residues.